One sample yielded the 28 T cell receptor beta chains listed below, sequenced in a study of cytomegalovirus exposure and HLA in healthy donors (dated by TCRdb to between 2016 and 2019). The method behind the library was the immunoSEQ multiplex PCR assay. For the multiplex PCR, a mixture combining 60 forward primers for TCR Vbeta segments and 13 reverse primers for TCR Jbeta segments was used. Entries here come from immuneACCESS through TCRdb and include only in-frame sequences with V and J called. Some clones fail to appear in such tables; in the studies checked, an unresolved V gene covers under half of the shortfall, and the cause of the remainder is unknown. Counted in this sample were some 250,000 clones; about four fifths of them appeared once. 4.5% to 6% of the sample rests with the top ten. The sample comprised PBMCs. These receptors all come from a middle-aged woman in good health and CMV-seropositive.

In this sample, this clone turned up a few times. The V and J genes are TRBV5-4 and TRBJ1-1, with D tentatively TRBD1 (6 bases). CDR3 length equals 16 residues. Germline CDR1 and CDR2: SGHNT and YYREEE (reference sequence). Trimming left V 4 bases short and J 6 bases short, with 22 bases between. Here the CDR3 DNA reads TGTGCCAGCAGCGCCCGGGACAAGCAGGGGTCCCCTGAAGCTTTCTTT. As protein: CASSARDKQGSPEAFF.

The rearrangement uses TRBV6-1 and TRBJ1-5; D unresolved. Trimming cost V 4 bases and J 3 bases, with 19 bases left between them. Germline V gene data show CDR1 as MNHNS and CDR2 as SASEGT. This CDR3 comprises 17 residues. CDR3 sequence (DNA): TGTGCCAGCAGTGGGGTCCAAATTTGGACTCACAATCAGCCCCAGCATTTT. The encoded protein is CASSGVQIWTHNQPQHF.

The chain links TRBV29-1 to TRBJ2-5; D may be TRBD1 (5 bases). There are 13 residues in the CDR3. With 1 base removed from V and 3 bases from J, the gap between germline ends came to 9 bases. CDR1 and CDR2 (germline): SQVTM, ANQGSEA. Written as DNA, the CDR3 is TGCAGCGTTGAAGTAACAGGAGAAGAGACCCAGTACTTC. It codes for CSVEVTGEETQYF.

The chain uses TRBV2 and TRBJ1-2; 9 positions match TRBD1. The germline gives CDR1 SNHLY, CDR2 FYNNEI. There are 15 residues in the CDR3. V trimming: 3 bases; J trimming: 5 bases; junction bases outside the gene matches: 7. The CDR3, as DNA: TGTGCCAGCAGTGAGAGCGCCGGGACAGGGTATGGCTACACCTTC. It is translated as CASSESAGTGYGYTF.

This clone was seen a few times. The rearrangement joins TRBV4-1 to TRBJ2-7, with TRBD2 matching over 12 bases. The CDR3 extends over 15 amino acids. Germline loops: CDR1 MGHRA, CDR2 YSYEKL. The ends lost 5 bases at V and 4 bases at J; junction bases unmatched: 6. The CDR3 sequence: CASSALTSGSYEQYF. CDR3 bases: TGCGCCAGCAGCGCCCTGACTAGCGGGAGTTACGAGCAGTACTTC.

The rearrangement uses TRBV27 and TRBJ2-3; tentative D call: TRBD2 (6 bases). The V gene lost 6 bases and the J gene lost 0 bases, with 10 bases spanning the gap. The CDR3 is made up of 14 amino acids. The germline CDR1 and CDR2 sequences are MNHEY and SMNVEV (reference sequence). The CDR3 region has the DNA TGTGCCAGCAGCCCGGGACTCAGCACAGATACGCAGTATTTT. Its protein product is CASSPGLSTDTQYF.

The rearrangement uses TRBV18 and TRBJ2-7, with 9 bases aligning to TRBD2. The CDR3 spans 13 residues. The germline CDR1 and CDR2 sequences are KGHSH and LQKENI. J gave up 6 bases and V 2 bases, and 2 bases lay outside the gene matches. CDR3 bases: TGTGCCAGCTCACCAGGACTAGCGATCGAGCAGTACTTC. It is translated as CASSPGLAIEQYF.

The chain is built from TRBV6-6 and TRBJ1-2; TRBD1 matches 11 bases. This CDR3 comprises 15 residues. Germline values: CDR1 MNHNY, CDR2 SVGAGI (reference sequence). J gave up 6 bases and V 6 bases, and 9 bases lay outside the gene matches. The chain's CDR3 is CASSPRDRGWDGYTF. CDR3 coding DNA: TGTGCCAGCAGCCCCCGGGACAGGGGGTGGGATGGCTACACCTTC.

The gene calls are TRBV7-9 and TRBJ1-1; the match to TRBD1 covers 7 bases. In germline, CDR1 is SEHNR, CDR2 FQNEAQ (reference sequence). The CDR3 covers 14 residues. V was pared by 5 bases and J by 1 base, with 4 bases of the junction left unmatched. CDR3 residues: CASSPDRRNTEAFF. CDR3 nucleotides: TGTGCCAGCAGCCCGGACAGGAGGAACACTGAAGCTTTCTTT.

The J gene is TRBJ1-2, the V gene TRBV9; TRBD1 matches at 9 bases. After removal of 2 bases from V and 4 bases from J, the junction contained 6 bases not matched to a gene. Per germline, CDR1 SGDLS and CDR2 YYNGEE. The CDR3 runs 15 residues. This CDR3 reads CASSVGTGRTYGYTF. The CDR3, as DNA: TGTGCCAGCAGCGTCGGGACAGGGAGGACCTATGGCTACACCTTC.

V usage is TRBV14 and J usage is TRBJ2-7, with 8 positions matching TRBD1. Germline-derived CDR1 and CDR2 are SGHDN and FVKESK. The CDR3 totals 14 residues. V lost 0 bases, J lost 6 bases, and 4 bases stayed unmatched. The CDR3, as DNA: TGTGCCAGCAGCCAAGATCAGGGGGCGTCCGAGCAGTACTTC. As protein: CASSQDQGASEQYF. Filled out from reference TRBV14 and TRBJ2-7, the complete variable domain reads EAGVTQFPSHSVIEKGQTVTLRCDPISGHDNLYWYRRVMGKEIKFLLHFVKESKQDESGMPNNRFLAERTGGTYSTLKVQPAELEDSGVYFCASSQDQGASEQYFGPGTRLTVT.

V gene TRBV9 combines with J gene TRBJ2-4; possibly TRBD1 for D (6 bases). CDR1 is SGDLS and CDR2 is YYNGEE in the germline V gene. The CDR3 contains 16 residues. V lost 1 base to trimming and J lost 3 bases, with 14 bases between them. CDR3 residues: CASSVTVGGIKNIQYF. The CDR3 bases are TGTGCCAGCAGCGTAACTGTAGGGGGAATCAAAAACATTCAGTACTTC.

The DNA for the CDR3 is TGCGCCAGCAGCCTAGGTGGGACTAACCACAATGAGCAGTTCTTC. This encodes CASSLGGTNHNEQFF. The V and J genes are TRBV4-3 and TRBJ2-1; 7 bases align to TRBD2. Unmatched junction bases numbered 8, after V lost 4 bases and J lost 5 bases. The CDR3 extends over 15 amino acids. CDR1 is LGHNA and CDR2 is YSLEER in the germline V gene.

V usage is TRBV30 and J usage is TRBJ2-4; D might be TRBD1 (5 bases). This CDR3 region has 15 residues. From germline, CDR1 is GTSNPN and CDR2 SVGIG (reference sequence). V was pared by 2 bases and J by 8 bases, with 19 bases between. CDR3: CAWSFGGAFRDIQYF. CDR3 nucleotides: TGTGCCTGGAGTTTCGGTGGGGCCTTCAGGGACATTCAGTACTTC.

The genes are TRBV30 and TRBJ1-3; 8 bases fit TRBD1. This CDR3 is 14 amino acids long. Germline V CDR1 and CDR2: GTSNPN, SVGIG (reference sequence). V lost 8 bases to trimming and J lost 0 bases; unmatched junction nucleotides: 6. CDR3: CAGGTGRSGNTIYF. CDR3 nucleotide sequence: TGTGCCGGTGGGACAGGCCGCTCTGGAAACACCATATATTTT.

The chain is built from TRBV2 and TRBJ1-1, with no clear D. The CDR3 consists of 13 residues. V lost 5 bases to trimming and J lost 3 bases, with 10 bases between them. Germline V gives CDR1 SNHLY, CDR2 FYNNEI. The chain's CDR3 is CASSLRSDTEAFF. CDR3 sequence (DNA): TGTGCCAGCAGTTTACGCTCGGACACTGAAGCTTTCTTT.

Note on this clone: At one of its ends the junction is not consistent with the germline gene, which may arise from a read error. This CDR3 is CASSLGDRGMNPEAFF. CDR3 nucleotides: TGCGCCAGCAGCTTAGGTGACAGGGGGATGAACCCTGAAGCTTTCTTT. The rearrangement joins TRBV5-1 to TRBJ1-1; 9 nucleotides agree with TRBD1. Germline assignment: CDR1 SGHRS and CDR2 YFSETQ. This CDR3 is built from 16 residues.

There are a few counts of this clone. The genes are TRBV13 and TRBJ1-5; TRBD1 is a possible D gene (5 bases). The germline CDR1 and CDR2 sequences are PRHDT and FYEKMQ (reference sequence). Between the trimmed V and J ends, which lost 3 bases and 3 bases, there was a span of 12 bases. The CDR3 contains 15 residues. DNA for the CDR3: TGTGCCAGCAGCTTCTCAGGGAATTCCAATCAGCCCCAGCATTTT. Translated: CASSFSGNSNQPQHF.

This clone was observed a few times. V usage is TRBV5-1 and J usage is TRBJ2-7; no clear D gene. This CDR3 spans 11 amino acids. In germline, CDR1 is SGHRS, CDR2 YFSETQ. The V end was cut by 4 bases, the J end by 2 bases, with 4 bases between. DNA for the CDR3: TGCGCCAGCAGCACTACCTACGAGCAGTACTTC. Protein: CASSTTYEQYF.

The J gene is TRBJ2-7, the V gene TRBV5-4; D may be TRBD2 (6 bases). This CDR3 comprises 15 residues. CDR1 and CDR2 (germline): SGHNT, YYREEE (reference sequence). With 4 bases removed from V and 2 bases from J, the gap between germline ends came to 16 bases. CDR3 in DNA: TGTGCCAGCAGCCCGGATAGCGGTTCGACCTACGAGCAGTACTTC. This sequence encodes CASSPDSGSTYEQYF. Full variable domain (remainder filled in from reference TRBV5-4 and TRBJ2-7): ETGVTQSPTHLIKTRGQQVTLRCSSQSGHNTVSWYQQALGQGPQFIFQYYREEENGRGNFPPRFSGLQFPNYSSELNVNALELDDSALYLCASSPDSGSTYEQYFGPGTRLTVT.

The rearrangement links TRBV2 to TRBJ1-1, with TRBD1 matching over 9 bases. Germline V lookup: CDR1 SNHLY, CDR2 FYNNEI. CDR3 length equals 13 residues. V lost 8 bases to trimming and J lost 4 bases; unmatched junction nucleotides: 5. Here the CDR3 reads CASGDREATEAFF. The CDR3 DNA sequence: TGTGCCAGCGGGGACAGGGAGGCCACTGAAGCTTTCTTT.

The J gene is TRBJ2-1, the V gene TRBV6-1, with D maybe TRBD2 (6 bases). V lost 7 bases and J lost 4, with 11 bases in between. There are 13 residues in the CDR3. Germline lookup yields CDR1 MNHNS and CDR2 SASEGT. This CDR3 reads CASTPRGYNEQFF. In DNA form, the CDR3 reads TGTGCCAGCACCCCGCGGGGTTACAATGAGCAGTTCTTC.

This clone was seen just once. Different DNA sequences within this sample yield the same CDR3. This rearrangement joins TRBV18 to TRBJ2-7, with 13 bases fitting TRBD2. CDR3 length equals 15 residues. CDR1 and CDR2 (germline): KGHSH, LQKENI. Unmatched junction bases numbered 5, after V lost 6 bases and J lost 3 bases. The CDR3 bases are TGTGCCAGCTCTCTTGGACTAGCGGGGGACTACGAGCAGTACTTC. Its translation: CASSLGLAGDYEQYF.

A few counts support this clone. The gene calls are TRBV29-1 and TRBJ1-2; a weak D match, TRBD1 (5 bases). V was clipped by 4 bases and J by 5 bases, with 14 bases between them. The CDR3 totals 13 residues. Germline V gives CDR1 SQVTM, CDR2 ANQGSEA. The CDR3 sequence: CSVANFQGYGYTF. In DNA, the CDR3 is TGCAGCGTTGCGAATTTCCAGGGTTATGGCTACACCTTC. The full variable domain, completed using reference TRBV29-1 and TRBJ1-2, is SAVISQKPSRDICQRGTSLTIQCQVDSQVTMMFWYRQQPGQSLTLIATANQGSEATYESGFVIDKFPISRPNLTFSTLTVSNMSPEDSSIYLCSVANFQGYGYTFGSGTRLTVV.

In regard to this clone: This specimen includes other DNA sequences encoding the same CDR3. The chain couples TRBV25-1 to TRBJ2-5, with 7 bases fitting TRBD1. CDR3 size: 13 residues. Germline values: CDR1 MGHDK, CDR2 SYGVNS. V lost 6 bases to trimming and J lost 4 bases; unmatched junction nucleotides: 5. CDR3 nucleotides: TGTGCCAGCAGAGACAGGGTACGAGAGACCCAGTACTTC. Protein: CASRDRVRETQYF.

This chain joins TRBV4-2 and TRBJ2-5; 9 positions agree with TRBD2. CDR3 size: 16 residues. V lost 0 bases, J lost 5 bases, and 7 bases stayed unmatched. CDR1 and CDR2 from the germline V gene are LGHNA and YNFKEQ. CDR3 coding DNA: TGTGCCAGCAGCCAAGAGCGGGGGGGTCCTCTTGAGACCCAGTACTTC. Translation: CASSQERGGPLETQYF.

The rearrangement uses TRBV4-2 and TRBJ1-2, with 9 bases fitting TRBD1. Germline values: CDR1 LGHNA, CDR2 YNFKEQ. Trimming took 3 bases from V and 4 from J; bases not matched to a gene: 3. The CDR3 runs 14 residues. CDR3 sequence (DNA): TGTGCCAGCAGCCAGTCGGGACAGGGCTATGGCTACACCTTC. Translating gives CASSQSGQGYGYTF.

The genes are TRBV30 and TRBJ1-3; 9 positions match TRBD1. Germline V gene sequence: CDR1 GTSNPN, CDR2 SVGIG (reference sequence). V gave up 0 bases and J gave up 6 bases; unmatched junction bases: 6. The CDR3 spans 15 residues. In nucleotides, the CDR3 is TGTGCCTGGAGTGTAGGGACAGGGCAATTAAACACCATATATTTT. It is translated as CAWSVGTGQLNTIYF.